The clone carrying this TCR beta chain turned up a few times. Its antigen remains unknown. This CDR3 region has 13 residues. V was shortened by 0 bases and J by 8 bases, with 9 bases between the two germline ends. Germline values: CDR1 SGHRS, CDR2 YFSETQ. Both TCR beta VDJ combination and CDR3 sequence profiling were carried out. Genomic DNA was the template for this profiling. From the reads, TCRdb called clonotypes with MiXCR, one entry per CDR3 protein. Altogether around 500,000 distinct CDR3 sequences are present, around 30% being singletons, with the ten largest covering nearly 0.85%. The data stem from a study of CD8+CD57+ T cells in acquired aplastic anemia. The authors sequenced patients whose flow cytometry had shown CD8+CD57+ cell expansion. The diagnosis in all patients was severe acquired aplastic anemia. Patient blood was sampled before any therapy had been received. The study's findings and limits: For CD8+ Simpson's diversity, patients and controls showed no significant difference. Common to patients and controls were twenty-nine CD8+ CDR3 sequences.

The chain joins TRBV5-1 to TRBJ2-1; D is ambiguous. The receptor was isolated from a human donor with aplastic anemia. The specimen sequenced was sorted CD4+, CD8+, or CD8+CD57+ T cells (not recorded which) from PBMCs. CDR3 protein: CASSLEMIHEQFF. CDR3 in DNA: TGCGCCAGCAGCTTGGAGATGATCCATGAGCAGTTCTTC.